The 17 T cell receptor beta chains below come from one sample, sequenced in a study of T cell responses to AZD1222 COVID-19 vaccine. Produced via immunoSEQ multiplex PCR; TCRdb's table is partial and in-frame only. The sample carries about 140,000 clones, 70% to 90% recorded once. This sample comprised peripheral blood, obtained on day 0 of AZD1222 vaccination. The receptors come from an adult in good health.

V and J are TRBV7-3 and TRBJ2-3; D might be TRBD1 (6 bases). Trimming stripped 4 bases from V and 3 bases from J, with 8 bases between. Germline loops: CDR1 SGHTA, CDR2 FQGTGA. The CDR3 runs to 13 residues. Written as DNA, the CDR3 is TGTGCCAGCAGCTACAGGGAAACAGATACGCAGTATTTT. Translating it yields CASSYRETDTQYF.

The chain carries TRBV28 and TRBJ2-7; D is ambiguous. The CDR3 loop spans 13 amino acids. In germline, CDR1 is MDHEN, CDR2 SYDVKM. V lost 1 base and J 1 base, leaving 5 bases between the germline ends. CDR3 coding DNA: TGTGCCAGCAGTTTATCCAGATCCTACGAGCAGTACTTC. Protein product: CASSLSRSYEQYF.

The chain has TRBV4-2 and TRBJ1-2; maybe TRBD1 (5 bases). Between the trimmed V and J ends, which lost 2 bases and 8 bases, there was a span of 12 bases. Germline V gene data show CDR1 as LGHNA and CDR2 as YNFKEQ. This CDR3 has 13 amino acids. CDR3 protein: CASSQPGTGGYTF. The DNA of the CDR3 is TGTGCCAGCAGCCAACCAGGGACTGGAGGCTACACCTTC.

The rearrangement joins TRBV7-2 to TRBJ1-5, with 7 positions matching TRBD1. V lost 1 base, J lost 9 bases, and 12 bases stayed unmatched. The CDR3 is 16 amino acids. CDR1 is SGHTA, CDR2 FQGNSA, per germline. The CDR3, as DNA: TGTGCCAGCAGCTTAGTCGGGGACAGTCATCATCGGCCCCAGCATTTT. This gives the protein CASSLVGDSHHRPQHF.

The chain links TRBV5-1 to TRBJ2-5, with TRBD1 as a possible D gene (5 bases). V was pared by 0 bases and J by 3 bases, with 9 bases between. Germline-derived CDR1 and CDR2 are SGHRS and YFSETQ. The CDR3 has 14 residues. In DNA, the CDR3 is TGCGCCAGCAGCTTGGACGCAGGGAAAGAGACCCAGTACTTC. Protein product: CASSLDAGKETQYF. Together with reference TRBV5-1 and TRBJ2-5, the CDR3 gives the full variable domain: KAGVTQTPRYLIKTRGQQVTLSCSPISGHRSVSWYQQTPGQGLQFLFEYFSETQRNKGNFPGRFSGRQFSNSRSEMNVSTLELGDSALYLCASSLDAGKETQYFGPGTRLLVL.

The rearrangement uses TRBV27 and TRBJ2-5; D might be TRBD2 (6 bases). Germline loops: CDR1 MNHEY, CDR2 SMNVEV (reference sequence). CDR3 size: 15 residues. V shed 3 bases and J shed 1 base, with 12 bases lying between them. CDR3 amino acids: CASSFWQGLQETQYF. As DNA, the CDR3 is TGTGCCAGCAGTTTTTGGCAGGGACTCCAAGAGACCCAGTACTTC.

The chain is built from TRBV7-2 and TRBJ1-2, with D perhaps matching TRBD1 (6 bases). Germline-derived CDR1 and CDR2 are SGHTA and FQGNSA. Trimming left V 5 bases short and J 6 bases short, with 16 bases between. This CDR3 comprises 14 residues. The CDR3 region is CASSHRGFLNGYTF. The CDR3 DNA sequence: TGTGCCAGCAGCCATAGGGGGTTTCTGAATGGCTACACCTTC.

The J gene is TRBJ1-6, the V gene TRBV7-9; D call uncertain. The length of the CDR3 is 14 residues. Trimming removed 1 base at V and 10 bases at J, with 11 bases between. The germline V gene encodes CDR1 SEHNR and CDR2 FQNEAQ (reference sequence). This CDR3 is CASSLGSATSPLHF. The DNA of the CDR3 is TGTGCCAGCAGCTTAGGCTCCGCGACCTCACCCCTCCACTTT.

The chain is built from TRBV4-1 and TRBJ1-1, with D possibly matching TRBD1 (5 bases). V was clipped by 3 bases and J by 5 bases, with 22 bases between them. Germline V gene lookup returns CDR1 MGHRA and CDR2 YSYEKL. CDR3 length: 17 amino acids. The CDR3 sequence is CASSHRTSGPRETEAFF. CDR3 nucleotide sequence: TGCGCCAGCAGCCACCGCACCTCGGGGCCTCGGGAAACTGAAGCTTTCTTT.

On this clone: A read error may produce the germline difference seen at one junction end. V is TRBV19 and J is TRBJ1-1; D remains unclear. The V gene's germline CDR1 is LNHDA and CDR2 SQIVND (reference sequence). The CDR3 consists of 15 residues. The CDR3 region is CASRIGFSGFTEAFF. The CDR3 DNA reads as TGTGCCAGTAGGATAGGATTTTCGGGATTCACTGAAGCTTTCTTT. Complete variable domain (other parts from reference TRBV19 and TRBJ1-1): DGGITQSPKYLFRKEGQNVTLSCEQNLNHDAMYWYRQDPGQGLRLIYYSQIVNDFQKGDIAEGYSVSREKKESFPLTVTSAQKNPTAFYLCASRIGFSGFTEAFFGQGTRLTVV.

This chain links TRBV13 with TRBJ2-1, with TRBD2 matching 8 bases. From germline, CDR1 is PRHDT and CDR2 FYEKMQ (reference sequence). The CDR3 covers 16 residues. V was clipped by 1 base and J by 1 base; unmatched bases: 3. The CDR3 bases are TGTGCCAGCAGCTTAGACGGGGGGGCTTCCTACAATGAGCAGTTCTTC. This gives the protein CASSLDGGASYNEQFF.

The chain couples TRBV9 to TRBJ1-1, with unresolved D. Per the germline V gene, CDR1 is SGDLS and CDR2 is YYNGEE. V was pared by 0 bases and J by 6 bases, with 12 bases between. This CDR3 has 14 amino acids. CDR3 protein: CASSVGPADPEAFF. The CDR3 region has the DNA TGTGCCAGCAGCGTAGGACCAGCTGACCCTGAAGCTTTCTTT.

The CDR3 here is CASSDPEGPISNYGYTF. The CDR3 coding sequence is TGTGCCAGCAGCGACCCCGAGGGACCAATCTCTAACTATGGCTACACCTTC. The chain joins TRBV9 to TRBJ1-2, with D perhaps matching TRBD1 (5 bases). Trimming removed 3 bases at V and 0 bases at J, with 18 bases between. The V gene's germline CDR1 is SGDLS and CDR2 YYNGEE. This CDR3 is built from 17 residues.

V usage is TRBV6-5 and J usage is TRBJ1-2, with unresolved D. This CDR3 has 10 amino acids. Germline V lookup: CDR1 MNHEY, CDR2 SVGAGI. Trimming took 8 bases from V and 7 from J, leaving 8 bases between them. The CDR3 nucleotides read TGTGCCAGCGGACGAGGTGGCTACACCTTC. This codes for CASGRGGYTF.

The V gene is TRBV6-2 or TRBV6-3, the J gene TRBJ1-2; 9 bases align to TRBD1. The CDR3 totals 14 residues. V was clipped by 0 bases and J by 7 bases; unmatched bases: 3. Germline V gives CDR1 MNHEY, CDR2 SVGEGT. CDR3 protein: CASSYSTGGLGYTF. The CDR3 nucleotides are TGTGCCAGCAGTTACTCCACAGGGGGCCTTGGCTACACCTTC.

J is TRBJ1-4 and V is TRBV30, with 9 bases fitting TRBD1. CDR1 and CDR2 (germline): GTSNPN, SVGIG (reference sequence). The CDR3 length is 16 residues. V lost 2 bases and J lost 4; bases outside the gene matches: 8. CDR3 in DNA: TGTGCCTGGAGTTTCGGACAGGGGAAGGGTAATGAAAAACTGTTTTTT. This encodes CAWSFGQGKGNEKLFF.

The chain recombines TRBV6-2 or TRBV6-3 with TRBJ1-6; 7 bases are a match to TRBD1. The CDR3 is 14 residues long. Germline CDR1 reads MNHEY; CDR2 reads SVGEGT. Unmatched junction bases numbered 8, after V lost 5 bases and J lost 10 bases. CDR3 loop: CASSQQGLRSPLHF. As DNA, the CDR3 is TGTGCCAGCAGTCAACAGGGGTTAAGGTCACCCCTCCACTTT.